This is a list of T cell receptor beta chains from one sample in a study of T cells in Graves' hyperthyroidism and ophthalmopathy. Using its own MiXCR run on the multiplex PCR reads, TCRdb lists one record per CDR3 protein. The sample lists hundreds of thousands of distinct CDR3 sequences, less than 25% occurring once. Sequencing was performed on blood. Source of these receptors: a man aged 25 to 45 with Graves' ophthalmopathy. Each CDR3 is given with its conserved first and last residue. The D gene is left open where the match is weak. Rows may omit the clone size; those that give it use once, few, many or a size class.

v_gene: TRBV2; d_gene: TRBD1; j_gene: TRBJ2-3; abundance: few; CDR3nt: TGTGCCAGCAGTCCTTTTAGGACAGGTATAGCAGATACGCAGTATTTT; CDR3aa: CASSPFRTGIADTQYF
v_gene: TRBV7-2; d_gene: -; j_gene: TRBJ1-1; abundance: few; CDR3nt: TGTGCCAGCAGCAAACAGGGCGGCACTGAAGCTTTCTTT; CDR3aa: CASSKQGGTEAFF
v_gene: TRBV7-8; d_gene: -; j_gene: TRBJ2-5; abundance: many; CDR3nt: TGTGCCAGCAACCAACTAGCAGATGAGGTCCAGTACTTC; CDR3aa: CASNQLADEVQYF
v_gene: TRBV5-5; d_gene: -; j_gene: TRBJ2-2; abundance: -; CDR3nt: TGTGCCAGCAGCTCCCTAGATTTATTGACCACCGGGGAGCTGTTTTTT; CDR3aa: CASSSLDLLTTGELFF
v_gene: TRBV2; d_gene: -; j_gene: TRBJ1-2; abundance: many; CDR3nt: TGTGCCAGCCACCTCTCGACAGTCAGGTCTGGCGGCTACACCTTC; CDR3aa: CASHLSTVRSGGYTF
v_gene: TRBV7-2; d_gene: -; j_gene: TRBJ2-1; abundance: once; CDR3nt: TGTGCCAGCAGCTTAAGTCAGGCAGGGGGCCGTCGTGGCGGGAGGGCGAGAATGAATGAGCAGTTCTTC; CDR3aa: CASSLSQAGGRRGGRARMNEQFF
v_gene: TRBV5-1; d_gene: -; j_gene: TRBJ1-1; abundance: many; CDR3nt: TGCGCCAGCAGCGTTAAGGGGCTTGAAGCTTTCTTT; CDR3aa: CASSVKGLEAFF
v_gene: TRBV7-2; d_gene: TRBD2; j_gene: TRBJ2-1; abundance: once; CDR3nt: TGTGCCAGCAGCGCAATGGGACTAGCGGGAGACGATGAGCAGTTCTTC; CDR3aa: CASSAMGLAGDDEQFF
v_gene: TRBV30; d_gene: -; j_gene: TRBJ1-2; abundance: -; CDR3nt: TGTGCCTGGAGTGTGGGGCTGATCTATGGCTACACCTTC; CDR3aa: CAWSVGLIYGYTF
v_gene: TRBV18; d_gene: -; j_gene: TRBJ2-7; abundance: few; CDR3nt: TGTGCCAGCTCACCACAACCAGGGAACGAGCAGTACTTC; CDR3aa: CASSPQPGNEQYF
v_gene: TRBV19; d_gene: TRBD1; j_gene: TRBJ1-2; abundance: -; CDR3nt: TGTGCCAGTAGTGGCGACAGGGAAGACTATGGCTACACCTTC; CDR3aa: CASSGDREDYGYTF
v_gene: TRBV10-1; d_gene: -; j_gene: TRBJ2-1; abundance: -; CDR3nt: TGCGCCAACAGTCGGAGAAGGGATTCCTCCTACAATGAGCAGTTCTTC; CDR3aa: CANSRRRDSSYNEQFF
v_gene: TRBV30; d_gene: -; j_gene: TRBJ2-3; abundance: few; CDR3nt: TGTGCCGGCCGGTTAGACCGAGGTACGCAGTATTTT; CDR3aa: CAGRLDRGTQYF
v_gene: TRBV20-1; d_gene: TRBD2; j_gene: TRBJ2-1; abundance: once; CDR3nt: TGCAGTGCTTTTGCGGAAAATAGCGGGAGCTCCTACAATGAGCAGTTCTTC; CDR3aa: CSAFAENSGSSYNEQFF
v_gene: TRBV7-3; d_gene: -; j_gene: TRBJ1-6; abundance: -; CDR3nt: TGTGCCAGCAGCTCAGATTCTACGGTGGGGTCACCCCTCCACTTT; CDR3aa: CASSSDSTVGSPLHF
v_gene: TRBV20-1; d_gene: -; j_gene: TRBJ2-7; abundance: few; CDR3nt: TGCAGTGCTAGAGATAGGGTGATTACCTACGAGCAGTACTTC; CDR3aa: CSARDRVITYEQYF
v_gene: TRBV2; d_gene: TRBD1; j_gene: TRBJ2-4; abundance: few; CDR3nt: TGTGCCAGCAGTGAATTCAAAATGACAGGGTTGGGTAAGCCAGCCAAAAACATTCAGTACTTC; CDR3aa: CASSEFKMTGLGKPAKNIQYF
v_gene: TRBV19; d_gene: -; j_gene: TRBJ2-3; abundance: -; CDR3nt: TGTGCCAGTAGGGGGTTTAAGGAAAGGGGCACAGATACGCAGTATTTT; CDR3aa: CASRGFKERGTDTQYF
v_gene: TRBV7-6; d_gene: -; j_gene: TRBJ1-1; abundance: -; CDR3nt: TGTGCCAGCAGCTTAGGGGGGGGACTGCGAAGTAAAAACACTGAAGCTTTCTTT; CDR3aa: CASSLGGGLRSKNTEAFF
v_gene: TRBV10-3; d_gene: TRBD2; j_gene: TRBJ2-7; abundance: few; CDR3nt: TGTGCCATCAGTGAGACACCCGGGGGGGATATTACCTACGAGCAGTACTTC; CDR3aa: CAISETPGGDITYEQYF
v_gene: TRBV20-1; d_gene: TRBD2; j_gene: TRBJ2-2; abundance: -; CDR3nt: TGCAGTGCTATGGGAGGGTCCACCGGGGAGCTGTTTTTT; CDR3aa: CSAMGGSTGELFF
v_gene: TRBV4-1; d_gene: TRBD1; j_gene: TRBJ1-5; abundance: -; CDR3nt: TGCGCCAGCAGCATTGAGACAGGGGGCGGCAATCAGCCCCAGCATTTT; CDR3aa: CASSIETGGGNQPQHF
v_gene: TRBV28; d_gene: -; j_gene: TRBJ2-1; abundance: many; CDR3nt: TGTGCCAGCACCCCCTCCCCCTACAATGAGCAGTTCTTC; CDR3aa: CASTPSPYNEQFF
v_gene: TRBV27; d_gene: TRBD2; j_gene: TRBJ2-1; abundance: -; CDR3nt: TGTGCCAGCAGACGAGTCCGAGGGACTAGCGCAAATGAGCAGTTCTTC; CDR3aa: CASRRVRGTSANEQFF
v_gene: TRBV5-1; d_gene: -; j_gene: TRBJ2-1; abundance: many; CDR3nt: TGCGCCAGCAGCTTGTTCAGGGATAGCAATGAGCAGTTCTTC; CDR3aa: CASSLFRDSNEQFF
v_gene: TRBV7-9; d_gene: -; j_gene: TRBJ1-1; abundance: many; CDR3nt: TGTGCCAGCAGCTCCGTGACAGTCAACACTGAAGCTTTCTTT; CDR3aa: CASSSVTVNTEAFF
v_gene: TRBV20-1; d_gene: -; j_gene: TRBJ2-3; abundance: few; CDR3nt: TGCAGTGCTTCGTCCTCAACAGATACGCAGTATTTT; CDR3aa: CSASSSTDTQYF
v_gene: TRBV9; d_gene: -; j_gene: TRBJ2-2; abundance: -; CDR3nt: TGTGCCAGCAGCGTAGGGAAGAACACCGGGGAGCTGTTTTTT; CDR3aa: CASSVGKNTGELFF
v_gene: TRBV27; d_gene: -; j_gene: TRBJ1-1; abundance: few; CDR3nt: TGTGCCAGCAGTTTGGGCTCCCACACTGAAGCTTTCTTT; CDR3aa: CASSLGSHTEAFF
v_gene: TRBV7-8; d_gene: TRBD2; j_gene: TRBJ2-1; abundance: many; CDR3nt: TGTGCCAGCAGCTTAGGGCCTAGCGGAGTATATGAGCAGTTCTTC; CDR3aa: CASSLGPSGVYEQFF
v_gene: TRBV30; d_gene: -; j_gene: TRBJ2-7; abundance: -; CDR3nt: TGTGCCTGGGGACAAAAATACGAGCAGTACTTC; CDR3aa: CAWGQKYEQYF
v_gene: TRBV2; d_gene: TRBD1; j_gene: TRBJ2-7; abundance: many; CDR3nt: TGTGCCAGCAGTGGACAGGGGTTGTCCTACGAGCAGTACTTC; CDR3aa: CASSGQGLSYEQYF
v_gene: TRBV7-8; d_gene: -; j_gene: TRBJ2-3; abundance: -; CDR3nt: TGTGCCAGCAGCCGCAGAGCTTGGGCCAACACAGATACGCAGTATTTT; CDR3aa: CASSRRAWANTDTQYF
v_gene: TRBV6-1; d_gene: -; j_gene: TRBJ1-5; abundance: -; CDR3nt: TGTGCCAGCAGTTGGGACGTATTAGGAGGCAATCAGCCCCAGCATTTT; CDR3aa: CASSWDVLGGNQPQHF
v_gene: TRBV28; d_gene: -; j_gene: TRBJ2-1; abundance: many; CDR3nt: TGTGCCAGCAGTTTCGTCCATTACAATGAGCAGTTCTTC; CDR3aa: CASSFVHYNEQFF
v_gene: TRBV7-8; d_gene: -; j_gene: TRBJ2-4; abundance: few; CDR3nt: TGTGCCAGCAGCTTCCGCTCCGGGACTGGCAAAAACATTCAGTACTTC; CDR3aa: CASSFRSGTGKNIQYF
v_gene: TRBV6-1; d_gene: TRBD2; j_gene: TRBJ2-5; abundance: -; CDR3nt: TGTGCCAGTCGTTATAGCGGGGGGGAGACCCAGTACTTC; CDR3aa: CASRYSGGETQYF
v_gene: TRBV19; d_gene: -; j_gene: TRBJ1-6; abundance: -; CDR3nt: TGTGCCAGTAGTAAGCGGACTGACTATAATTCACCCCTCCACTTT; CDR3aa: CASSKRTDYNSPLHF
v_gene: TRBV15; d_gene: -; j_gene: TRBJ1-2; abundance: -; CDR3nt: TGTGCCACCAGCAGAGCGGGGAAACCTAACTATGGCTACACCTTC; CDR3aa: CATSRAGKPNYGYTF
v_gene: TRBV5-6; d_gene: -; j_gene: TRBJ1-2; abundance: few; CDR3nt: TGTGCCAGCAGCCAGGTATCGACTGCCATCTATGGCTACACCTTC; CDR3aa: CASSQVSTAIYGYTF
v_gene: TRBV20-1; d_gene: -; j_gene: TRBJ2-7; abundance: -; CDR3nt: TGCAGTGCTCCTCCTGTGGCCCAGCAGTACTTC; CDR3aa: CSAPPVAQQYF
v_gene: TRBV7-9; d_gene: TRBD2; j_gene: TRBJ2-3; abundance: many; CDR3nt: TGTGCCAGCAGCTTATTACTAGCGGGAGGGGCAGATACGCAGTATTTT; CDR3aa: CASSLLLAGGADTQYF
v_gene: TRBV4-1; d_gene: -; j_gene: TRBJ2-7; abundance: -; CDR3nt: TGCGCCAGCAGCCAAAGGCTAGCCCGAGACTACGAGCAGTACTTC; CDR3aa: CASSQRLARDYEQYF
v_gene: TRBV28; d_gene: TRBD2; j_gene: TRBJ2-1; abundance: many; CDR3nt: TGTGCCAGCAGTCCCCCGGGAGGGAGGGAGCAGTTCTTC; CDR3aa: CASSPPGGREQFF
v_gene: TRBV6-1; d_gene: -; j_gene: TRBJ1-1; abundance: -; CDR3nt: TGTGCCGGCAGTGGGCTCTCGGCGGGGAACACTGAAGCTTTCTTT; CDR3aa: CAGSGLSAGNTEAFF
v_gene: TRBV15; d_gene: -; j_gene: TRBJ2-7; abundance: few; CDR3nt: TGTGCCACCAGCAGAGATAAGGGACACCTCTACGAGCAGTACTTC; CDR3aa: CATSRDKGHLYEQYF
v_gene: TRBV6-1; d_gene: -; j_gene: TRBJ2-5; abundance: -; CDR3nt: TGTGCCAGCAGTGCCGACAGAAGCCAAGAGACCCAGTACTTC; CDR3aa: CASSADRSQETQYF
v_gene: TRBV6-2/TRBV6-3; d_gene: -; j_gene: TRBJ1-1; abundance: few; CDR3nt: TGTGCCAGCAGTTACTCCGGGACTACCGGGGGAGCTTTCTTT; CDR3aa: CASSYSGTTGGAFF
v_gene: TRBV12-3/TRBV12-4; d_gene: TRBD1; j_gene: TRBJ2-7; abundance: many; CDR3nt: TGTGCCAGCAGTTTGAGCAGGGGGCGCGACGAGCAGTACTTC; CDR3aa: CASSLSRGRDEQYF
v_gene: TRBV30; d_gene: -; j_gene: TRBJ2-3; abundance: -; CDR3nt: TGTGCCTGGAGTGTGGGCCGTACGCAGTATTTT; CDR3aa: CAWSVGRTQYF
v_gene: TRBV6-1; d_gene: -; j_gene: TRBJ2-5; abundance: few; CDR3nt: TGTGCCAGCGGGAACGGGGACTTACAGTACTTC; CDR3aa: CASGNGDLQYF
v_gene: TRBV30; d_gene: TRBD1; j_gene: TRBJ1-1; abundance: many; CDR3nt: TGTGCCCTTGCGAGGGGGCTGAACACTGAAGCTTTCTTT; CDR3aa: CALARGLNTEAFF
v_gene: TRBV5-6; d_gene: -; j_gene: TRBJ2-7; abundance: few; CDR3nt: TGTGCCAGCAGCTTACAGGAGGACGAGCAGTACTTC; CDR3aa: CASSLQEDEQYF